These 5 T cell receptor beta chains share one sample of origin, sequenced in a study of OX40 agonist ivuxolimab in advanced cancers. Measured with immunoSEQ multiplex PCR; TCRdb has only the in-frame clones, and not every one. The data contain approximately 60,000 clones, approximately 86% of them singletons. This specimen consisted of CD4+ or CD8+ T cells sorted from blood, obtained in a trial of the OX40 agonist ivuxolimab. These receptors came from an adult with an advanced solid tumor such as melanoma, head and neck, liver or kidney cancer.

CDR3 residues: CASSYTNEQFF. Written as DNA, the CDR3 is TGTGCCAGCAGCTACACCAATGAGCAGTTCTTC. V is TRBV11-2 and J is TRBJ2-1, with unresolved D. This CDR3 has 11 amino acids. CDR1 is SGHAT and CDR2 is FQNNGV in the germline V gene. V was trimmed by 4 bases and J by 6 bases, leaving 4 bases between them.

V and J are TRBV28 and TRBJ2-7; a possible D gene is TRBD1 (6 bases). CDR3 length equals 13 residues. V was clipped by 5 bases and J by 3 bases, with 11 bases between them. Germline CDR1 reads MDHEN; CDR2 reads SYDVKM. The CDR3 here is CASSRDRFYEQYV. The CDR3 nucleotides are TGTGCCAGCAGTCGAGACAGGTTCTACGAGCAGTACGTC.

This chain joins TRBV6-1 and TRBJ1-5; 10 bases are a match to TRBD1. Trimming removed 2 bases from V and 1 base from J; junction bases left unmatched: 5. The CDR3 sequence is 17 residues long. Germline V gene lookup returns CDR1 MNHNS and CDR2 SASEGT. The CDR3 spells CASSEQGQGYSNQPQHF. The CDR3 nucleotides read TGTGCCAGCAGTGAACAGGGACAGGGGTACAGCAATCAGCCCCAGCATTTT.

The CDR3 nucleotides read TGCAGCGTTGGGACTAGCGGCACCGGGGAGCTGTTTTTT. As protein: CSVGTSGTGELFF. This sequence joins TRBV29-1 and TRBJ2-2, with TRBD2 identical over 10 bases. The CDR3 has 13 residues. Looked up from germline, CDR1 is SQVTM and CDR2 is ANQGSEA. Trimming removed 4 bases from V and 4 bases from J; junction bases left unmatched: 0.

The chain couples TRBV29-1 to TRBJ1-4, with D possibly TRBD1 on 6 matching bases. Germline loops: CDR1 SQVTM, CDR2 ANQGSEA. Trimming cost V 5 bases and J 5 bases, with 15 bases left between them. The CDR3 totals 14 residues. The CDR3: CSVIGGHGNEKLFF. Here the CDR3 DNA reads TGCAGCGTTATTGGGGGCCACGGGAATGAAAAACTGTTTTTT.